Sequencing of this T cell receptor beta chain was carried out in a study of CD8 T cells in Susac syndrome. CD8+ and CD4+ T cells from blood underwent TCR beta sequencing. The CDR3 has 15 residues. Germline V gene sequence: CDR1 MDHEN, CDR2 SYDVKM. V gave up 5 bases and J gave up 7 bases, with 18 bases separating them. RNA, at roughly 0.45 to 1 ug, was reverse transcribed with random hexamers. Across 54 Vbeta and 13 Jbeta, TCR beta CDR3 was amplified with immunoSEQ multiplex PCR. One entry per CDR3 protein results from TCRdb running MiXCR on the immunoSEQ multiplex PCR reads. Among roughly 130,000 distinct CDR3 sequences listed, about 95% were seen once.

The sequenced sample consisted of CD4+ T cells from PBMCs. This receptor was taken from a human donor in good health. The chain links TRBV28 to TRBJ2-1; tentatively, D is TRBD1 (6 bases). The CDR3 here is CASSVQGALANEQFF. In DNA form, the CDR3 reads TGTGCCAGCAGTGTACAGGGAGCCCTGGCAAATGAGCAGTTCTTC. Full variable domain (outside the CDR3, taken from reference TRBV28 and TRBJ2-1): DVKVTQSSRYLVKRTGEKVFLECVQDMDHENMFWYRQDPGLGLRLIYFSYDVKMKEKGDIPEGYSVSREKKERFSLILESASTNQTSMYLCASSVQGALANEQFFGPGTRLTVL.